These 23 T cell receptor beta chains share one sample of origin, sequenced in a study of T cells after yellow fever vaccination. One entry per CDR3 protein, called by TCRdb with MiXCR from the 5' RACE reads. The sample lists about 320,000 distinct CDR3 sequences; approximately 7% were seen once. The material sequenced was PBMCs, taken more than 35 days after the first yellow fever vaccination. The receptor source for this set is a man younger than 35 who received the YFV17D yellow fever vaccine.

The rearrangement uses TRBV18 and TRBJ1-2; 10 bases fit TRBD1. From germline, CDR1 is KGHSH and CDR2 LQKENI. Trimming removed 9 bases from V and 7 bases from J; junction bases left unmatched: 8. The CDR3 loop spans 13 amino acids. CDR3 loop: CASSRDRGFGYTF. CDR3 DNA: TGTGCCAGTAGTAGGGACAGGGGCTTTGGCTACACCTTC.

A few counts support this clonotype. V usage is TRBV4-2 and J usage is TRBJ1-6; D not certain. V lost 1 base, J lost 11 bases, and 24 bases lay in between. Germline lookup yields CDR1 LGHNA and CDR2 YNFKEQ. The length of the CDR3 is 18 residues. CDR3 sequence reads: CASSQVNPLRLTTAPLHF. DNA for the CDR3: TGTGCCAGCAGCCAAGTGAACCCCCTCCGTCTAACAACAGCACCCCTCCACTTT.

This clonotype turned up a few times. The CDR3, as DNA: TGTGCCAGCAGTCTTCTAGCGGGGGGCCGCAGCTCCTACAATGAGCAGTTCTTC. Protein: CASSLLAGGRSSYNEQFF. The chain joins TRBV6-1 to TRBJ2-1, with 11 nucleotides matching TRBD2. Trimming took 5 bases from V and 0 from J; bases not matched to a gene: 9. The V gene's germline CDR1 is MNHNS and CDR2 SASEGT. The CDR3 loop spans 18 amino acids.

This chain joins TRBV4-3 and TRBJ2-7; D gene unclear. This CDR3 spans 15 amino acids. Germline lookup yields CDR1 LGHNA and CDR2 YSLEER. The V gene lost 0 bases and the J gene lost 0 bases, with 9 bases spanning the gap. This chain's CDR3 is CASSQETWCSYEQYF. Here the CDR3 DNA reads TGCGCCAGCAGCCAAGAAACCTGGTGCTCCTACGAGCAGTACTTC.

The chain recombines TRBV4-2 with TRBJ2-7; no clear D gene. The CDR3 is made up of 16 amino acids. CDR1 and CDR2 from the germline V gene are LGHNA and YNFKEQ. V was pared by 4 bases and J by 0 bases, with 16 bases between. This CDR3 reads CASSRVDGRSSYEQYF. Written as DNA, the CDR3 is TGTGCCAGCAGCCGAGTTGACGGTCGAAGCTCCTACGAGCAGTACTTC.

V is TRBV20-1 and J is TRBJ2-1; D may be TRBD2 (6 bases). Germline V lookup: CDR1 DFQATT, CDR2 SNEGSKA (reference sequence). This CDR3 is 14 amino acids long. Between the trimmed V and J ends, which lost 6 bases and 5 bases, there was a span of 17 bases. CDR3 DNA: TGCAGTGCGAGGACGGGGCGGAGGGACAATGAGCAGTTCTTC. Its protein is CSARTGRRDNEQFF.

In this sample, this clonotype turned up many times. The V and J genes are TRBV9 and TRBJ2-2; tentatively, D is TRBD1 or TRBD2 (5 bases each). Germline V lookup: CDR1 SGDLS, CDR2 YYNGEE. V lost 0 bases and J lost 6, with 6 bases in between. The CDR3 is 13 amino acids. The CDR3 loop reads CASSVGGAGELFF. The DNA of the CDR3 is TGTGCCAGCAGCGTAGGAGGGGCCGGGGAGCTGTTTTTT.

This chain uses TRBV20-1 with TRBJ1-1; D is perhaps TRBD1 (6 bases). There are 14 residues in the CDR3. The ends were cut back, 3 bases at V and 1 base at J, with 12 bases in the middle. Germline CDR1 and CDR2: DFQATT and SNEGSKA (reference sequence). CDR3 sequence (DNA): TGCAGTGCTAGTCATAACAGGGCGAACACTGAAGCTTTCTTT. It yields the protein CSASHNRANTEAFF.

The sample holds many counts of this clonotype. The rearrangement joins TRBV20-1 to TRBJ2-1; the D gene is possibly TRBD2 (6 bases). Trimming took 0 bases from V and 4 from J, leaving 16 bases between them. Germline V CDR1 and CDR2: DFQATT, SNEGSKA (reference sequence). The CDR3 is 16 residues long. The chain's CDR3 is CSARDYKRATYNEQFF. CDR3 DNA: TGCAGTGCTAGAGATTATAAGCGGGCTACTTACAATGAGCAGTTCTTC.

This clonotype was seen ten or more times. The V call is TRBV3-1, the J call TRBJ2-3; no firm D call. Per the germline V gene, CDR1 is LGHDT and CDR2 is YNNKEL (reference sequence). This CDR3 spans 15 amino acids. Trimming cost V 3 bases and J 2 bases, with 12 bases left between them. As DNA, the CDR3 is TGTGCCAGCAGCCAGATTCAACCATACACAGATACGCAGTATTTT. This codes for CASSQIQPYTDTQYF.

This clonotype showed up many times. The chain uses TRBV29-1 and TRBJ2-6; D call uncertain. Germline V gives CDR1 SQVTM, CDR2 ANQGSEA. The CDR3 is made up of 14 amino acids. The ends were cut back, 4 bases at V and 1 base at J, with 8 bases in the middle. CDR3 nucleotide sequence: TGCAGCGTTGCCAACTATTCTGGGGCCAACGTCCTGACTTTC. It is translated as CSVANYSGANVLTF.

This clonotype was seen a few times. V is TRBV5-1 and J is TRBJ1-1; TRBD1 might be the D (6 bases). Germline loops: CDR1 SGHRS, CDR2 YFSETQ. Trimming shortened V by 4 bases and J by 0 bases, and 13 bases separated the two germline ends. The CDR3 has 15 residues. CDR3 nucleotide sequence: TGCGCCAGCAGCGACCTCAGGGGTATGAACACTGAAGCTTTCTTT. It codes for CASSDLRGMNTEAFF.

Comment on this clonotype: One end of the junction is discordant with germline, which a read error may explain. V and J are TRBV7-2 and TRBJ1-5, with TRBD1 matching over 9 bases. In germline, CDR1 is SGHTA, CDR2 FQGNSA. The CDR3 sequence is 16 residues long. The CDR3 loop is CASSLAYRGRHQPQHF. The CDR3 DNA follows: TGCGCCAGCAGCTTAGCGTACAGGGGGCGACATCAGCCCCAGCATTTT.

This clonotype was picked up many times. The V and J genes are TRBV24-1 and TRBJ2-3; 11 bases are a match to TRBD2. Trimming cost V 2 bases and J 2 bases; bases outside gene matches: 5. CDR3 length: 17 residues. CDR1 and CDR2 (germline): KGHDR, SFDVKD. The CDR3: CATSDSPGLADTDTQYF. The DNA of the CDR3 is TGTGCCACCAGTGATTCCCCGGGACTAGCGGACACAGATACGCAGTATTTT.

This chain connects TRBV5-1 to TRBJ2-5; D may match TRBD1 or TRBD2 (5 bases each). The CDR3 runs to 16 residues. Germline CDR1 reads SGHRS; CDR2 reads YFSETQ. Trimming removed 3 bases from V and 1 base from J, with 16 bases in between. For the CDR3, the DNA is TGCGCCAGCAGCTCCGGGGCCCGATCCGGCCAAGAGACCCAGTACTTC. As protein: CASSSGARSGQETQYF. Drawing the rest from reference TRBV5-1 and TRBJ2-5, the complete variable domain is KAGVTQTPRYLIKTRGQQVTLSCSPISGHRSVSWYQQTPGQGLQFLFEYFSETQRNKGNFPGRFSGRQFSNSRSEMNVSTLELGDSALYLCASSSGARSGQETQYFGPGTRLLVL.

V and J are TRBV4-1 and TRBJ1-2; 8 bases fit TRBD1. Germline loops: CDR1 MGHRA, CDR2 YSYEKL. The CDR3 covers 14 residues. V lost 0 bases, J lost 8 bases, and 5 bases stayed unmatched. CDR3 DNA: TGCGCCAGCAGCCAAGAACAGGGGGTTACGGGCTACACCTTC. Translated, it gives CASSQEQGVTGYTF.

This clonotype came up many times. The DNA for the CDR3 is TGTGCCAGCAGCTCACGAGCGGAGGGTGGAGATACGCAGTATTTT. This sequence encodes CASSSRAEGGDTQYF. The chain combines TRBV7-9 with TRBJ2-3; perhaps TRBD2 as D (6 bases). V was pared by 4 bases and J by 5 bases, with 16 bases between. From germline, CDR1 is SEHNR and CDR2 FQNEAQ (reference sequence). This CDR3 is 15 amino acids long.

This chain links TRBV27 with TRBJ1-1, with a tentative D call TRBD1 (5 bases). V was trimmed by 5 bases and J by 0 bases, leaving 16 bases between them. The CDR3 has 16 residues. Germline-derived CDR1 and CDR2 are MNHEY and SMNVEV (reference sequence). CDR3 amino acids: CASSPKWGGMNTEAFF. The CDR3 DNA sequence: TGTGCCAGCAGTCCCAAATGGGGGGGGATGAACACTGAAGCTTTCTTT.

The rearrangement uses TRBV20-1 and TRBJ2-2, with D tentatively TRBD1 (6 bases). V was clipped by 4 bases and J by 6 bases, with 9 bases between them. The CDR3 has 12 amino acids. Germline CDR1 is DFQATT and CDR2 is SNEGSKA (reference sequence). CDR3 sequence (DNA): TGCAGTGCTACCAGGGGAGCCGGGGAGCTGTTTTTT. It translates to CSATRGAGELFF.

The CDR3 reads CASSGQGNSGNTIYF. The DNA of the CDR3 is TGCGCCAGCAGCGGACAGGGCAACTCTGGAAACACCATATATTTT. The rearrangement joins TRBV5-1 to TRBJ1-3; 8 positions match TRBD1. V gave up 4 bases and J gave up 0 bases; unmatched junction bases: 3. The CDR3 has 15 residues. The germline gives CDR1 SGHRS, CDR2 YFSETQ.

This clonotype was counted a few times. The chain joins TRBV12-3 or TRBV12-4 to TRBJ1-1; the D is unclear. With 7 bases removed from V and 0 bases from J, the gap between germline ends came to 15 bases. There are 15 residues in the CDR3. The CDR3 loop is CASIPGWFVNTEAFF. The CDR3 DNA sequence: TGTGCCAGCATCCCTGGATGGTTTGTGAACACTGAAGCTTTCTTT.

This clonotype came up a few times. The chain recombines TRBV5-6 with TRBJ2-1, with 7 bases aligning to TRBD2. Germline V gene data show CDR1 as SGHDT and CDR2 as YYEEEE. Trimming at V came to 3 bases and at J to 9 bases, leaving 24 bases not matched to a gene. This CDR3 spans 19 amino acids. The CDR3 nucleotides read TGTGCCAGCAGCTCGCCCCAAGCCATCCGGGACTACAGCTTCGGTGAGCAGTTCTTC. Amino acid sequence: CASSSPQAIRDYSFGEQFF.

The chain has TRBV12-3 or TRBV12-4 and TRBJ2-7, with TRBD1 matching over 8 bases. With 9 bases clipped from V and 6 bases from J, the junction kept 10 bases outside the gene matches. The CDR3 sequence is 13 residues long. This chain's CDR3 is CASLTGAGGEQYF. The CDR3 DNA reads TGTGCCAGTCTGACAGGGGCCGGGGGCGAGCAGTACTTC.